The sequence of this T cell receptor (beta chain) was determined in a study of blood T cell repertoires in COVID-19. Study-wide context: From the United States, Italy and Spain came samples of acute and convalescent COVID-19. Sources were T cells, B-cell-depleted T cells, or PBMCs; the material itself was cDNA or gDNA.

The V and J ends lost 4 bases and 3 bases respectively, with 21 bases between them. This CDR3 contains 17 residues. In germline, CDR1 is SGDLS, CDR2 YYNGEE. In the original workflow: Amplification with reference gene primers provided the estimates of nucleated cell counts. Method: immunoSEQ multiplex PCR; TCRdb's copy keeps in-frame clones and lacks some. V, J and clone size were drawn from that table, and D and trimming were deduced from the DNA. The data show some 90,000 clones, with about 89% seen just once and under 5% held by the top ten. This receptor was identified in a woman in her 50s in a cohort sampled during active COVID-19. The rearrangement joins TRBV9 to TRBJ2-3, with a possible D match to TRBD1 (7 bases). What was sequenced was peripheral blood. The CDR3 region has the DNA TGTGCCAGCAGCCCAGGGGGGCCTCGACGAGTTACAGATACGCAGTATTTT. It yields the protein CASSPGGPRRVTDTQYF.